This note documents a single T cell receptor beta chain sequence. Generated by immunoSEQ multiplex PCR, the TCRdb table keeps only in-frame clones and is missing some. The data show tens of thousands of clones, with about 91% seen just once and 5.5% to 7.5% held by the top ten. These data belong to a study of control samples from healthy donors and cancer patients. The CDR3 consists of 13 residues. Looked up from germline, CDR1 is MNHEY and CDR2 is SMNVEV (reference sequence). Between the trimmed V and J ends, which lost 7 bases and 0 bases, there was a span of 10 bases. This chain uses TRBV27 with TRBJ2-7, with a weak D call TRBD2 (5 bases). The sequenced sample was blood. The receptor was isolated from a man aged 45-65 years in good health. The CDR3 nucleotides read TGTGCCAGCACTCGGGCGGGCTCCTACGAGCAGTACTTC. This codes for CASTRAGSYEQYF.